This TCR beta chain was captured in a study of response to subunit inactivated influenza vaccine. MiXCR, applied by TCRdb to the RT-PCR reads, yields one record per CDR3 protein. The repertoire holds 650,000 to 850,000 distinct CDR3 sequences, about 15% seen once, with 6% to 7% in the top ten. Trimming at V came to 5 bases and at J to 1 base, leaving 4 bases not matched to a gene. Germline V gives CDR1 KGHSH, CDR2 LQKENI. This CDR3 has 15 amino acids. The TCR was taken from a man aged 45-60 years who received an inactivated influenza vaccine. The rearrangement joins TRBV18 to TRBJ2-2; 7 bases align to TRBD1. Here the sequenced sample was PBMCs from blood, taken around 14 days before vaccination. Here the CDR3 DNA reads TGTGCCAGCTCAGAGAGACAGGGGAACACCGGGGAGCTGTTTTTT. Protein product: CASSERQGNTGELFF.